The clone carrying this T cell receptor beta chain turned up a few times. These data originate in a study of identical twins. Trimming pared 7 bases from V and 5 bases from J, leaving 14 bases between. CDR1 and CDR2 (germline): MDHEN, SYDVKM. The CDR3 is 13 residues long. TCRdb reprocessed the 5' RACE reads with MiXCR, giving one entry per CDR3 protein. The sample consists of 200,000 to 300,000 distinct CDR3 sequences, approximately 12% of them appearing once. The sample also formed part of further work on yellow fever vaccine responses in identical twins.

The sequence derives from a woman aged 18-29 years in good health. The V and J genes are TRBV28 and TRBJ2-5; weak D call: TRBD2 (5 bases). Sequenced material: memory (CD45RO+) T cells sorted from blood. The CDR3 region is CASNTPRGETQYF. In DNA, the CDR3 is TGTGCCAGCAATACGCCTCGAGGGGAGACCCAGTACTTC.